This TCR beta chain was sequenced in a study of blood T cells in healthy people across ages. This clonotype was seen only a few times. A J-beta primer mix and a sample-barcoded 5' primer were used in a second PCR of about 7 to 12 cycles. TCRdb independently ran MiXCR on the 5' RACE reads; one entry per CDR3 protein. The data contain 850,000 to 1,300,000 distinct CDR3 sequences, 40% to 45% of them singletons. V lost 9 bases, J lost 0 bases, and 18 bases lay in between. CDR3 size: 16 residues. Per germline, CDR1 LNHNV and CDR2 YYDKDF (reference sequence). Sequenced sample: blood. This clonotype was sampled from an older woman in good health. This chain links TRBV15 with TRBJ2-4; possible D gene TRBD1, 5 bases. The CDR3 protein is CATQIGHLSAKNIQYF. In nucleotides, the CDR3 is TGTGCCACGCAAATAGGACATCTCTCAGCCAAAAACATTCAGTACTTC.